This TCR beta chain was found in a study of T cells in Graves' hyperthyroidism and ophthalmopathy. Study-level points and caveats: Ophthalmopathy was told apart from stable hyperthyroidism by a 13 V-J model.

For this clonotype: No antigen is known for it.

Template material for amplifying TCR beta CDR3 regions consisted of RNA transcripts. In the first-round RT-PCR of the TCR CDR3, the HTBI primer set was used. From the multiplex PCR reads, TCRdb called clonotypes with MiXCR, one entry per CDR3 protein. The table has 500,000 to 600,000 distinct CDR3 sequences, about 45% seen once. The CDR3 has 13 amino acids. Per germline, CDR1 MGHRA and CDR2 YSYEKL. V was trimmed by 1 base and J by 6 bases, leaving 8 bases between them. Graves' hyperthyroidism qualified as stable when ophthalmopathy did not progress within 18 months. Participants, patients aged 18 to 65, had newly diagnosed hyperthyroidism with a duration under 2 months.

The sequence was obtained from a woman aged 18-35 years with Graves' hyperthyroidism. The rearrangement joins TRBV4-1 to TRBJ2-3; D gene unclear. The sequenced sample consisted of peripheral blood or thyroid tissue (not recorded which). CDR3 sequence: CASSQVYWDTQYF. The CDR3 DNA follows: TGCGCCAGCAGCCAAGTATACTGGGATACGCAGTATTTT.